This TCR beta chain was found in a study of blood T cell repertoires in COVID-19. The CDR3 totals 16 residues. Trimming took off 0 bases at V and 4 bases at J, with 15 bases between the two ends. Germline lookup yields CDR1 ENHRY and CDR2 SYGVKD. Some clones are missing from TCRdb's copy, which holds only in-frame ones; the method was immunoSEQ multiplex PCR. The repertoire consists of roughly 260,000 clones, with roughly 89% occurring once and the leading ten covering around 2.6%. The sequence came from a woman aged 25 to 39 with acute COVID-19. The chain recombines TRBV10-3 with TRBJ1-2; possible D gene TRBD1, 5 bases. Input material: PBMCs or T cells enriched from blood (not recorded which). CDR3 bases: TGTGCCATCAGTGAGTCTTCGGACACGGCAAGCTATGGCTACACCTTC. Protein product: CAISESSDTASYGYTF.